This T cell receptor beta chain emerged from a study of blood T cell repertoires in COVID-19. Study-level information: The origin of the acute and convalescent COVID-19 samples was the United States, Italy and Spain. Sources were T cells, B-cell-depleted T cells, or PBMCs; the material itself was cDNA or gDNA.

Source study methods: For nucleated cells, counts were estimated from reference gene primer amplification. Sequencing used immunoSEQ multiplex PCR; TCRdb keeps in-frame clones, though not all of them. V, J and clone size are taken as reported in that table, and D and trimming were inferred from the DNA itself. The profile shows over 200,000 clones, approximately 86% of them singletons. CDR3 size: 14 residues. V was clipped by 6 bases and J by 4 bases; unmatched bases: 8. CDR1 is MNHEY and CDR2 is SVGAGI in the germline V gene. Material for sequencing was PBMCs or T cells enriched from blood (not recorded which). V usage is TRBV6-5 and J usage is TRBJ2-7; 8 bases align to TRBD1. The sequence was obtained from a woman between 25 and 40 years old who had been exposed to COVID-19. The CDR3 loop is CASRRPTGAYEQYF. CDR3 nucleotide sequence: TGTGCCAGCAGAAGACCGACAGGGGCATACGAGCAGTACTTC.